Listed below are T cell receptor beta chains from one sample, sequenced in a study of PD-1 blockade in mismatch repair-deficient tumors. Produced via immunoSEQ multiplex PCR; TCRdb's table is partial and in-frame only. In the table there are 39,000 or so clones, over 80% of which are singletons. This material consisted of PBMCs, taken roughly 40 weeks after starting pembrolizumab. These receptors originate from an adult with mismatch repair-deficient cancer. CDR3s include the opening cysteine and the closing phenylalanine or tryptophan. Each record gives: V gene, J gene, clone size, D gene, CDR3 DNA, CDR3 protein. A D gene is named only where the DNA matches it firmly. The size of a clone is reported for some rows only, either as once, few or many, or as a class for expanded clones.

TRBV5-1	TRBJ2-7	few	TRBD1	TGCGCCAGCAGCCCTGGGACAGGGATCGACGAGCAGTACTTC	CASSPGTGIDEQYF
TRBV5-1	TRBJ1-1	-	-	TGCGCCAGCAGCGCCCCCCGGCAGGAAGCTGAAGCTTTCTTT	CASSAPRQEAEAFF
TRBV30	TRBJ2-5	-	-	TGTGCCTGGAGTTCGACGGGAGTGGAGACCCAGTACTTC	CAWSSTGVETQYF
TRBV7-2	TRBJ2-7	-	TRBD1	TGTGCCAGCAGCTTAATGAGCGGGACAGGGGCTTCGCAGTACTTC	CASSLMSGTGASQYF
TRBV7-9	TRBJ1-5	-	-	TGTGCCAGCAGCCCAGGATCAGGGAATTGGGAGCCCCAGCATTTT	CASSPGSGNWEPQHF
TRBV7-3	TRBJ2-2	-	-	TGTGCCAGCAGCTTAGACGGACAGTCGAACACCGGGGAGCTGTTTTTT	CASSLDGQSNTGELFF
TRBV7-2	TRBJ2-1	-	-	TGTGCCAGCAGCTTAACAGGGTATGAGCAGTTCTTC	CASSLTGYEQFF
TRBV7-3	TRBJ1-1	-	-	TGTGCCAGCAGTAATGATCCAGGGGAGAACACTGAAGCTTTCTTT	CASSNDPGENTEAFF
TRBV18	TRBJ2-7	-	TRBD1	TGTGCCAGCTCACCCGCGGGACAGGGCTACGAGCAGTACTTC	CASSPAGQGYEQYF
TRBV6-5	TRBJ2-1	once	TRBD1	TGTGCCAGCAGTCCCGAACCCACAGGGGACAATGAGCAGTTCTTC	CASSPEPTGDNEQFF
TRBV9	TRBJ2-2	-	-	TGTGCCAGCAGCGAGGGGAAGATACCCGGGGAGCTGTTTTTT	CASSEGKIPGELFF
TRBV7-2	TRBJ2-7	-	-	TGTGCCAGCAGCGAGGAGTCCTTCTCCTACGAGCAGTACTTC	CASSEESFSYEQYF
TRBV5-1	TRBJ2-5	once	-	TGCGCCAGCAGCTTATTTCCGGGACTCCAAGAGACCCAGTACTTC	CASSLFPGLQETQYF
TRBV5-1	TRBJ2-2	-	TRBD1	TGCGCCAGCAGCAGGACAGGGGCAGATTACACCGGGGAGCTGTTTTTT	CASSRTGADYTGELFF
TRBV7-2	TRBJ2-3	-	-	TGTGCCAGCAGCTTCGGAGGGACAGATACGCAGTATTTT	CASSFGGTDTQYF
TRBV9	TRBJ2-3	-	-	TGTGCCAGCAGCGTACAAGCGGCCTCAGATACGCAGTATTTT	CASSVQAASDTQYF
TRBV27	TRBJ1-4	-	-	TGTGCCAGCAGTCTGATCCGGCAGGAACCCTTTGGAAAACTGTTTTTT	CASSLIRQEPFGKLFF
TRBV27	TRBJ2-7	few	TRBD2	TGTGCCACCAGCAGCCCGGGACTACCTTGGTACGAGCAGTACTTC	CATSSPGLPWYEQYF
TRBV21-1	TRBJ1-5	-	-	TGTGCCAGCAGCAACTTTAATAGCAATCAGCCCCAGCATTTT	CASSNFNSNQPQHF